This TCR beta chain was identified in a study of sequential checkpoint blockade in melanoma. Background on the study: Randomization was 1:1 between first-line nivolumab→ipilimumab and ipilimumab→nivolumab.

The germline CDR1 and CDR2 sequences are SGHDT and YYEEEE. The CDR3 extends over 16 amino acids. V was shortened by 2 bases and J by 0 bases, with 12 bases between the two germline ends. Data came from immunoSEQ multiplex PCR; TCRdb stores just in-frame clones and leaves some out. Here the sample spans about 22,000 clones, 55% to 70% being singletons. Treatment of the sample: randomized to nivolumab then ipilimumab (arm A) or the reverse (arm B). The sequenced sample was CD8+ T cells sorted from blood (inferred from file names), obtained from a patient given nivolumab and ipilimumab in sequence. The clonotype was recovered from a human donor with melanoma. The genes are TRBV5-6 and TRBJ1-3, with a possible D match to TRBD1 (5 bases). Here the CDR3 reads CASSLAGMSSGNTIYF. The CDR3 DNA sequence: TGTGCCAGCAGCTTAGCAGGGATGAGCTCTGGAAACACCATATATTTT. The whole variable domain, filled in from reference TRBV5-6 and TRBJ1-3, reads DAGVTQSPTHLIKTRGQQVTLRCSPKSGHDTVSWYQQALGQGPQFIFQYYEEEERQRGNFPDRFSGHQFPNYSSELNVNALLLGDSALYLCASSLAGMSSGNTIYFGEGSWLTVV.